This T cell receptor (beta chain) derives from a study of T cells in Graves' hyperthyroidism and ophthalmopathy. Study-level results: From stable hyperthyroidism, ophthalmopathy was set apart by a 13 V-J model. Ophthalmopathy, as predicted by the model, came a median roughly 6.3 months after the prediction.

V lost 4 bases, J lost 2 bases, and 20 bases lay in between. Germline CDR1 MGHRA, CDR2 YSYEKL. CDR3 length equals 17 residues. Amplified TCR beta CDR3 regions derived from RNA transcripts. Carried out on the TCR CDR3, a first-round RT-PCR used the HTBI primer set. In TCRdb, the multiplex PCR reads were re-called with MiXCR into one record per CDR3 protein. The data show about 560,000 distinct CDR3 sequences, with approximately 15% seen just once and approximately 18% held by the top ten. The definition of stable Graves' hyperthyroidism was no ophthalmopathy progression within 18 months. Each diagnosis was grounded in clinical symptoms, serum thyroxine and TRAb, thyroid ultrasound, and orbital computed tomography. Concerning this clonotype itself: What it binds is not known.

The TCR originated in a woman under 30 with Graves' hyperthyroidism. Sequenced material: blood. This chain joins TRBV4-1 and TRBJ1-2; D perhaps matches TRBD1 (6 bases). The CDR3 spells CASSRNPQGISNYGYTF. The CDR3, as DNA: TGCGCCAGCAGCCGAAACCCACAGGGAATTTCCAACTATGGCTACACCTTC.